This record concerns one T cell receptor beta chain sequence. The target antigen is unknown. Some clones are missing from TCRdb's copy, which holds only in-frame ones; the method was immunoSEQ multiplex PCR. The sample carries approximately 2,300,000 clones, roughly 92% recorded once. This record comes from a study of shared clonotypes between healthy human individuals. Study details: CD4 naive cells filled three plates per donor, CD4 memory three, CD8 naive two and CD8 memory one. Study-wide points: Naive subsets generally exceeded memory subsets in estimated richness. Among donors, the sharing of clonotypes was expected to be influenced by sequencing depth.

The material sequenced was naive CD4+ T cells from PBMCs. Noted subset: CD45RA+ positively selected. This receptor was taken from a young man in good health. Some clones in this sample may be carry-over from other donors' samples.

The CDR3 DNA sequence: TGTGCCAGCAGTCCTCTAGGTGGTACGCAGTATTTT. Its translation is CASSPLGGTQYF. The chain is built from TRBV6-5 and TRBJ2-3; D remains unclear. The CDR3 spans 12 residues. Germline V CDR1 and CDR2: MNHEY, SVGAGI. Between the trimmed V and J ends, which lost 5 bases and 8 bases, there was a span of 11 bases.